The subject of this entry is one TCR beta chain. This CDR3 contains 14 residues. Looked up from germline, CDR1 is SQVTM and CDR2 is ANQGSEA. Germline trimming cut 3 bases from V and 2 bases from J; bases unmatched to any gene: 4. From the 5' RACE reads, TCRdb called clonotypes with MiXCR, one entry per CDR3 protein. The sample has approximately 46,000 distinct CDR3 sequences; 10% are singletons. Described time point: longitudinal time-point 1 (baseline). The unsorted libraries were prepared from 2 million PBMCs (stored at -80 C). This record belongs to a study of neurological immune-mediated disorders.

The receptor was isolated from a middle-aged woman in good health. The sample consisted of PBMCs. The chain links TRBV29-1 to TRBJ2-3; 8 bases agree with TRBD2. The CDR3 region is CSVDSGAFTDTQYF. CDR3 DNA: TGCAGCGTTGATAGCGGGGCGTTCACAGATACGCAGTATTTT.